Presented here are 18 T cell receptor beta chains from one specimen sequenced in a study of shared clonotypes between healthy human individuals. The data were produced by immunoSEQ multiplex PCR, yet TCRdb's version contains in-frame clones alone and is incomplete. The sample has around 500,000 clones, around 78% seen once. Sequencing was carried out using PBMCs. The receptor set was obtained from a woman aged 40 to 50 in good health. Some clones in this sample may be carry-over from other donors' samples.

CDR3 amino acids: CASSVNGEGPQHF. CDR3 nucleotide sequence: TGTGCCAGCAGCGTAAACGGGGAGGGGCCCCAGCATTTT. The chain recombines TRBV9 with TRBJ1-5; no firm D call. With 1 base removed from V and 9 bases from J, the gap between germline ends came to 11 bases. Germline loops: CDR1 SGDLS, CDR2 YYNGEE. The CDR3 contains 13 residues.

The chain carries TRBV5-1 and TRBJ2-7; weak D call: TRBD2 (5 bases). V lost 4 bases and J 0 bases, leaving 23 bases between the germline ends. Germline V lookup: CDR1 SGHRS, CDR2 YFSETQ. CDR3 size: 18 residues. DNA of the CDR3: TGCGCCAGCAGCCCCCGGGGTTTGGCCAGCTCCGTCTCCTACGAGCAGTACTTC. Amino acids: CASSPRGLASSVSYEQYF.

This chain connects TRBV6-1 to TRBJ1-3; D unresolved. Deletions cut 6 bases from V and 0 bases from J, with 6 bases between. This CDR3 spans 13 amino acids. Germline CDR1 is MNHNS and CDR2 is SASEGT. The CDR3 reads CASRWPSGNTIYF. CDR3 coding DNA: TGTGCCAGCAGGTGGCCCTCTGGAAACACCATATATTTT.

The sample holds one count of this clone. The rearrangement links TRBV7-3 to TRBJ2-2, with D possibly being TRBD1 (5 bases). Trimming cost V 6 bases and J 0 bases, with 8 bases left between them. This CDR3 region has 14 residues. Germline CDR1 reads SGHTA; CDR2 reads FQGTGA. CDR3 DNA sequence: TGTGCCAGCAGGTTGACAGCGAACACCGGGGAGCTGTTTTTT. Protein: CASRLTANTGELFF.

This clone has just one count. CDR3 nucleotides: TGTGCCAGCAGCGCCGGGACCCGAGAGGGTTACGAGCAGTACTTC. This gives the protein CASSAGTREGYEQYF. The rearrangement uses TRBV5-6 and TRBJ2-7, with D perhaps being TRBD1 or TRBD2 (5 bases each). CDR1 and CDR2 from the germline V gene are SGHDT and YYEEEE. V shed 4 bases and J shed 4 bases, with 18 bases lying between them. The CDR3 extends over 15 amino acids.

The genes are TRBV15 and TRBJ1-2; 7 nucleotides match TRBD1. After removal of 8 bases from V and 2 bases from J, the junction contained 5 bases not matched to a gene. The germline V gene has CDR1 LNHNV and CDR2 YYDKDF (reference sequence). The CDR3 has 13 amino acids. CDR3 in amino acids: CATATGANYGYTF. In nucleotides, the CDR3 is TGTGCCACCGCTACAGGGGCGAACTATGGCTACACCTTC.

CDR3 sequence (DNA): TGTGCCAGCAGCCGTAATGGACAGACCCAAGAGACCCAGTACTTC. Translating it yields CASSRNGQTQETQYF. The J gene is TRBJ2-5, the V gene TRBV11-3, with D possibly TRBD1 on 6 matching bases. This CDR3 has 15 amino acids. The V gene lost 5 bases and the J gene lost 1 base, with 14 bases spanning the gap. CDR1 and CDR2 (germline): SGHNT, YENEEA. The entire variable domain, with the rest obtained from reference TRBV11-3 and TRBJ2-5, is as follows: EAGVVQSPRYKIIEKKQPVAFWCNPISGHNTLYWYLQNLGQGPELLIRYENEEAVDDSQLPKDRFSAERLKGVDSTLKIQPAELGDSAVYLCASSRNGQTQETQYFGPGTRLLVL.

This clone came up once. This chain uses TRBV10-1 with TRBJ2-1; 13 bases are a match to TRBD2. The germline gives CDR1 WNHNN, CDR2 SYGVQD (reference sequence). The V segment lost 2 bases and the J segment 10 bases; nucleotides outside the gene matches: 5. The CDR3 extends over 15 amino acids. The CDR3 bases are TGCGCCAGCAGTGAGGGACTAGCGGGAGTGGAGGAGCAGTTCTTC. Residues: CASSEGLAGVEEQFF.

The CDR3 bases are TGTGCCAGCAGTGAAGGGGGGAGGGGGTCAGATACGCAGTATTTT. It is translated as CASSEGGRGSDTQYF. This chain links TRBV6-1 with TRBJ2-3; the D gene is possibly TRBD2 (7 bases). Trimming left V 1 base short and J 4 bases short, with 12 bases between. The germline V gene encodes CDR1 MNHNS and CDR2 SASEGT. The CDR3 length is 15 residues.

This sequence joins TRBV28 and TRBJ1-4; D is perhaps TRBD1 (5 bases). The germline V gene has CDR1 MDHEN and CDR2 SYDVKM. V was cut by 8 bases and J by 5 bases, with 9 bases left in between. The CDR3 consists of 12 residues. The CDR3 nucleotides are TGTGCCAGCGTGCAGGGCAATGAAAAACTGTTTTTT. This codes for CASVQGNEKLFF.

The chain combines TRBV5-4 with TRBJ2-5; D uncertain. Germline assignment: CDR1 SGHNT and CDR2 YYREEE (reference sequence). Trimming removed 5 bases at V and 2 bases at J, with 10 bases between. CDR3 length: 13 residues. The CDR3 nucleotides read TGTGCCAGCAGTCCCGAAAGTCAAGAGACCCAGTACTTC. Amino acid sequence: CASSPESQETQYF.

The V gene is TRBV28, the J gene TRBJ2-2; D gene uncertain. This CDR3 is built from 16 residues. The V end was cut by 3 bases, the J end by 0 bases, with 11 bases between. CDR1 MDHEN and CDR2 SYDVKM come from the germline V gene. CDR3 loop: CASSFRPVTNTGELFF. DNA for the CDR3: TGTGCCAGCAGTTTTCGCCCGGTGACGAACACCGGGGAGCTGTTTTTT. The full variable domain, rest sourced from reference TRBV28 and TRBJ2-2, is DVKVTQSSRYLVKRTGEKVFLECVQDMDHENMFWYRQDPGLGLRLIYFSYDVKMKEKGDIPEGYSVSREKKERFSLILESASTNQTSMYLCASSFRPVTNTGELFFGEGSRLTVL.

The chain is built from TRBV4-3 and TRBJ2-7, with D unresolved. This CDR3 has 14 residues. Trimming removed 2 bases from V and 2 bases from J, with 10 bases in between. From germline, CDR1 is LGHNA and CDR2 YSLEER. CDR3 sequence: CASSQQRGPYEQYF. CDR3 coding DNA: TGCGCCAGCAGCCAACAACGAGGCCCCTACGAGCAGTACTTC.

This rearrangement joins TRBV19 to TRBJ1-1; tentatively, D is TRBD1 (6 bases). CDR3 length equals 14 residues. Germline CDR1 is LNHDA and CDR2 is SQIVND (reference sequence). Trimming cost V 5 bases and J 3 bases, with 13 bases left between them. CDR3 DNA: TGTGCCAGTAGTGTTTACCAGGGGTACACTGAAGCTTTCTTT. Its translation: CASSVYQGYTEAFF.

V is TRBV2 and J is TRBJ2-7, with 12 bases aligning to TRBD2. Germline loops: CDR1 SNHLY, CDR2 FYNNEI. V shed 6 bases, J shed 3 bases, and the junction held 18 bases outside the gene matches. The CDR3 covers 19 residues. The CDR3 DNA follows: TGTGCCAGCAGAATCCCGGGACAGCCTCCGGGACTAGCGGGCTACGAGCAGTACTTC. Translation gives CASRIPGQPPGLAGYEQYF.

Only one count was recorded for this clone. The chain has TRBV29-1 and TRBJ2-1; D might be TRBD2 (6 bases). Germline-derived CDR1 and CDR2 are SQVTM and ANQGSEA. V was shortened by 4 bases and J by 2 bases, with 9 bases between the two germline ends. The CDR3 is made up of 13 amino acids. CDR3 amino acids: CSVVAGPYNEQFF. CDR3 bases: TGCAGCGTTGTGGCGGGGCCCTACAATGAGCAGTTCTTC.

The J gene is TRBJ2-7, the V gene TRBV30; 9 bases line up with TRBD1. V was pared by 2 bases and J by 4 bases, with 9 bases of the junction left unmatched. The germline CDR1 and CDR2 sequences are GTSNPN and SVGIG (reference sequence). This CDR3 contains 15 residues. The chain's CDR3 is CAWSRRDRVFYEQYF. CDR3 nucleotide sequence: TGTGCCTGGAGTCGTAGGGACAGGGTTTTTTACGAGCAGTACTTC.

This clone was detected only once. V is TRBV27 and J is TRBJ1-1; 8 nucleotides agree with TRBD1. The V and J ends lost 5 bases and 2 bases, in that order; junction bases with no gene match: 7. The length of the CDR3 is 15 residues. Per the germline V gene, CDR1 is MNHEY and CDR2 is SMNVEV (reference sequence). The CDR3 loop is CASSPWDRRNTEAFF. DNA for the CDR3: TGTGCCAGCAGTCCATGGGACAGGCGAAACACTGAAGCTTTCTTT.